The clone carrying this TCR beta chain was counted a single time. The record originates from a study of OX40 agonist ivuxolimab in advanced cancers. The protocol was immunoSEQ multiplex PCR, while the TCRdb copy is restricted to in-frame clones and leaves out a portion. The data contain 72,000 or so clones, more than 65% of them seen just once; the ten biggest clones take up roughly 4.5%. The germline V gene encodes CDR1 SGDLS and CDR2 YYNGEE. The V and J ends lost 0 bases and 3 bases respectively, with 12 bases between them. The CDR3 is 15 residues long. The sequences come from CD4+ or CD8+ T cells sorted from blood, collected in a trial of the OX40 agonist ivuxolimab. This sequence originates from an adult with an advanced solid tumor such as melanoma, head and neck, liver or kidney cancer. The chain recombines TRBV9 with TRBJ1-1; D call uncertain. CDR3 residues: CASSVGSLGDTEAFF. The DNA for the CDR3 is TGTGCCAGCAGCGTAGGGTCCCTGGGAGACACTGAAGCTTTCTTT.